This TCR beta chain emerged from a study of blood T cell repertoires in COVID-19. Here immunoSEQ multiplex PCR was the method, and the copy in TCRdb shows in-frame clones only, minus some. The sample has approximately 100,000 clones, roughly 89% seen once; the top ten hold around 5.7%. Germline V gives CDR1 SNHLY, CDR2 FYNNEI. Trimming removed 6 bases at V and 3 bases at J, with 8 bases between. This CDR3 has 13 amino acids. The material sequenced was peripheral blood. This TCR was recovered from a man aged 65-85 years with acute or convalescent COVID-19. The chain is built from TRBV2 and TRBJ2-2; weak D call: TRBD1 (6 bases). CDR3 sequence: CASRQGYTGELFF. As DNA, the CDR3 is TGTGCCAGCAGGCAGGGGTACACCGGGGAGCTGTTTTTT.